The clone carrying this TCR beta chain was counted at least ten times. In germline, CDR1 is SQVTM, CDR2 ANQGSEA. The V and J ends lost 4 bases and 7 bases respectively, with 17 bases between them. The length of the CDR3 is 13 residues. This entry comes from a study of blood T cell repertoires in COVID-19. At the level of the study: Whether acute or convalescent, the COVID-19 samples came from the United States, Italy and Spain. Nucleic acid was either cDNA or gDNA, and it came from T cells, B-cell-depleted T cells, or PBMCs.

Original processing notes: Amplification from reference gene primers served as the basis for estimated nucleated cell counts. The table came from immunoSEQ multiplex PCR; TCRdb's copy has only in-frame clones and leaves some out. V, J and clone size derive from that table, while D and trimming were established from the DNA sequence. The sample lists 40,000 to 45,000 clones, about nine tenths seen once, with around a fifth in the top ten. This sequence joins TRBV29-1 and TRBJ2-7; D possibly corresponds to TRBD2 (7 bases). Sequenced: peripheral blood. The clonotype was recovered from a man in his fifties or sixties with active COVID-19. CDR3 sequence: CSVGEGGMREQYF. CDR3 coding DNA: TGCAGCGTTGGCGAGGGGGGGATGCGGGAGCAGTACTTC.